The 27 T cell receptor beta chains below all came from one sample that was sequenced in a study of beta chain features in type 1 diabetes. Expressed TCRB transcripts got sequenced, as all isolated RNA was reverse transcribed. TCRdb's copy holds only in-frame clones and misses some; the assay was immunoSEQ multiplex PCR. The repertoire holds approximately 730,000 clones, with over 10% as singletons. Notes on the study in general: There was a moderate but significant shortening of TCRB CDR3s in all four CD4+ subsets of Type 1 diabetes patients.

Antigen specificity for these receptors is unknown. The sample taken for sequencing was naive CD4+ T cells from blood. These receptors originate from a man aged 18 to 30 with type 1 diabetes.

This clone came up a few times. The gene calls are TRBV2 and TRBJ2-2; D ambiguous. V gave up 4 bases and J gave up 0 bases, with 9 bases separating them. CDR1 is SNHLY, CDR2 FYNNEI, per germline. The CDR3 sequence is 15 residues long. In nucleotides, the CDR3 is TGTGCCAGCAGTGTGGCAGGACCGAACACCGGGGAGCTGTTTTTT. Encoded protein: CASSVAGPNTGELFF. Based on the CDR3 plus reference TRBV2 and TRBJ2-2, the full variable domain is EPEVTQTPSHQVTQMGQEVILRCVPISNHLYFYWYRQILGQKVEFLVSFYNNEISEKSEIFDDQFSVERPDGSNFTLKIRSTKLEDSAMYFCASSVAGPNTGELFFGEGSRLTVL.

The chain couples TRBV7-9 to TRBJ1-5, with D unclear. V was trimmed by 5 bases and J by 6 bases, leaving 14 bases between them. From germline, CDR1 is SEHNR and CDR2 FQNEAQ (reference sequence). This CDR3 contains 14 residues. In nucleotides, the CDR3 is TGTGCCAGCAGCCTAGACCTCAGTACTCAGCCCCAGCATTTT. It encodes CASSLDLSTQPQHF.

This rearrangement joins TRBV7-9 to TRBJ2-1; possibly TRBD1 for D (6 bases). Trimming cost V 5 bases and J 0 bases, with 17 bases left between them. Per the germline V gene, CDR1 is SEHNR and CDR2 is FQNEAQ (reference sequence). The CDR3 is 17 residues long. CDR3 DNA: TGTGCCAGCAGCGCCTCCGGAGGACAGAGCTCCTACAATGAGCAGTTCTTC. It codes for CASSASGGQSSYNEQFF.

This clone was seen a few times. The chain is built from TRBV20-1 and TRBJ2-5; D is unclear. Judging by the DNA end, TRBJ2-7 fits better; the J call may be wrong. Looked up from germline, CDR1 is DFQATT and CDR2 is SNEGSKA (reference sequence). CDR3 size: 10 residues. The CDR3 reads CSARAYEQYF. CDR3 DNA sequence: TGCAGTGCTCGGGCGTACGAGCAGTACTTC.

This clone was counted between two and nine times. This chain joins TRBV2 and TRBJ1-5, with D perhaps matching TRBD1 (5 bases). The CDR3 contains 12 residues. V shed 7 bases and J shed 5 bases, with 9 bases lying between them. Germline V gene sequence: CDR1 SNHLY, CDR2 FYNNEI. The CDR3: CASTGGDQPQHF. The CDR3 coding sequence is TGTGCCAGCACGGGGGGGGATCAGCCCCAGCATTTT.

The rearrangement links TRBV30 to TRBJ1-4; D not resolved. V dropped 2 bases and J dropped 10 bases, with 17 bases sitting between them. The CDR3 length is 14 residues. Germline CDR1 reads GTSNPN; CDR2 reads SVGIG (reference sequence). CDR3 sequence: CAWSPTPGEGKLFF. The CDR3 bases are TGTGCCTGGAGTCCTACTCCTGGGGAGGGAAAACTGTTTTTT.

The chain combines TRBV7-2 with TRBJ1-1, with 8 bases fitting TRBD1. J was trimmed by 6 bases and V by 3 bases; bases with no gene match: 3. Germline lookup yields CDR1 SGHTA and CDR2 FQGNSA. The CDR3 has 13 residues. Here the CDR3 reads CASSFTDRAEAFF. CDR3 nucleotides: TGTGCCAGCAGCTTCACGGACAGGGCTGAAGCTTTCTTT.

The chain employs TRBV5-4 and TRBJ2-1; TRBD2 matches at 14 bases. The germline V gene encodes CDR1 SGHNT and CDR2 YYREEE (reference sequence). The V segment lost 4 bases and the J segment 8 bases; nucleotides outside the gene matches: 8. This CDR3 has 16 residues. The CDR3 loop is CASSRHLTSGGDEQFF. As DNA, the CDR3 is TGTGCCAGCAGCCGCCACCTGACTAGCGGGGGGGATGAGCAGTTCTTC.

V gene TRBV30 combines with J gene TRBJ1-2; 8 bases align to TRBD1. CDR3 length: 15 amino acids. V gave up 3 bases and J gave up 8 bases; unmatched junction bases: 14. Germline V lookup: CDR1 GTSNPN, CDR2 SVGIG (reference sequence). CDR3 region: CAWSPDRGVGRGYTF. The CDR3 bases are TGTGCCTGGAGCCCCGACAGGGGCGTCGGGAGGGGCTACACCTTC.

Only a few counts were recorded for this clone. This chain links TRBV5-1 with TRBJ2-7; 8 bases are shared with TRBD1. J was trimmed by 7 bases and V by 3 bases; bases with no gene match: 9. The CDR3 runs to 14 residues. The germline CDR1 and CDR2 sequences are SGHRS and YFSETQ. CDR3 region: CASSWGQDSGEQYF. Here the CDR3 DNA reads TGCGCCAGCAGCTGGGGACAGGACTCTGGAGAGCAGTACTTC.

This clone was seen a few times. This chain uses TRBV5-1 with TRBJ2-5; TRBD2 matches 7 bases. V shed 2 bases, J shed 5 bases, and the junction held 6 bases outside the gene matches. Germline CDR1 is SGHRS and CDR2 is YFSETQ. There are 14 residues in the CDR3. DNA of the CDR3: TGCGCCAGCAGCTTTGGGACTACCGGGGAGACCCAGTACTTC. Its protein product is CASSFGTTGETQYF.

The table lists this clone with a few counts. This specimen includes other DNA sequences encoding the same CDR3. The chain has TRBV15 and TRBJ1-5; D is unresolved. V shed 0 bases and J shed 5 bases, with 2 bases lying between them. CDR1 is LNHNV and CDR2 is YYDKDF in the germline V gene (reference sequence). There are 12 residues in the CDR3. The CDR3 protein is CATSRDYQPQHF. As DNA, the CDR3 is TGTGCCACCAGCAGAGATTATCAGCCCCAGCATTTT.

This clone was detected only a few times. The gene calls are TRBV6-1 and TRBJ1-5; a possible D gene is TRBD1 (5 bases). CDR3 size: 13 residues. CDR1 is MNHNS and CDR2 is SASEGT in the germline V gene. Trimming removed 5 bases from V and 7 bases from J, with 12 bases in between. The CDR3 DNA follows: TGTGCCAGCAGTCCCCAGGGAGGCCAGCCCCAGCATTTT. Its protein is CASSPQGGQPQHF.

This clone was seen only a few times. This chain links TRBV28 with TRBJ2-5, with 8 bases identical to TRBD2. The J segment lost 5 bases and the V segment lost 4 bases, leaving 12 bases of the junction unmatched. This CDR3 comprises 16 residues. CDR1 MDHEN and CDR2 SYDVKM come from the germline V gene. The CDR3 nucleotides read TGTGCCAGCAGTTCCCCCGCCGGGGGGGCGAGGGAGACCCAGTACTTC. As protein: CASSSPAGGARETQYF.

This clone was observed a few times. The rearrangement links TRBV5-1 to TRBJ2-7; D is possibly TRBD2 (5 bases). Germline-derived CDR1 and CDR2 are SGHRS and YFSETQ. Between the trimmed V and J ends, which lost 4 bases and 3 bases, there was a span of 17 bases. The CDR3 consists of 15 residues. The CDR3 loop reads CASSPRASGGYEQYF. The CDR3 nucleotides are TGCGCCAGCAGCCCCCGGGCCTCAGGAGGCTACGAGCAGTACTTC.

The sample holds a few counts of this clone. This chain links TRBV14 with TRBJ1-1; no definite D call. This CDR3 is 14 amino acids long. V was clipped by 0 bases and J by 4 bases, with 9 bases between them. Germline V CDR1 and CDR2: SGHDN, FVKESK. CDR3 residues: CASSQEEVGTEAFF. The CDR3 DNA sequence: TGTGCCAGCAGCCAAGAAGAGGTTGGCACTGAAGCTTTCTTT.

This clone was observed a handful of times. This chain connects TRBV30 to TRBJ2-2, with 7 bases identical to TRBD1. CDR3 length equals 16 residues. Germline trimming cut 4 bases from V and 1 base from J; bases unmatched to any gene: 9. The V gene's germline CDR1 is GTSNPN and CDR2 SVGIG (reference sequence). The CDR3 loop is CAWIPGQVLNTGELFF. DNA of the CDR3: TGTGCCTGGATACCTGGACAGGTTTTGAACACCGGGGAGCTGTTTTTT.

This clone was recorded a few times. V and J are TRBV6-6 and TRBJ1-1; possible D gene TRBD1, 5 bases. V lost 3 bases, J lost 5 bases, and 13 bases lay in between. CDR3 length equals 14 residues. Germline loops: CDR1 MNHNY, CDR2 SVGAGI (reference sequence). The CDR3 coding sequence is TGTGCCAGCAGTTATGACAGCCTAGGGACTGAAGCTTTCTTT. This sequence encodes CASSYDSLGTEAFF.

V gene TRBV30 combines with J gene TRBJ2-1; D gene ambiguous. The CDR3 totals 12 residues. V was pared by 4 bases and J by 8 bases, with 12 bases between. Germline-derived CDR1 and CDR2 are GTSNPN and SVGIG (reference sequence). The CDR3 region is CAWTVGSDEQFF. The CDR3 DNA reads TGTGCCTGGACCGTGGGTTCTGATGAGCAGTTCTTC.

The chain is built from TRBV6-5 and TRBJ1-6, with D maybe TRBD1 (6 bases). Germline V gene lookup returns CDR1 MNHEY and CDR2 SVGAGI. The CDR3 has 14 residues. V was pared by 2 bases and J by 7 bases, with 9 bases between. The CDR3 DNA reads TGTGCCAGCAGTTACAGGGGGACGAATTCACCCCTCCACTTT. It is translated as CASSYRGTNSPLHF.

This clone was found a few times. The V and J genes are TRBV15 and TRBJ2-3; D is unresolved. The CDR3 totals 16 residues. The germline V and J ends were trimmed by 1 base and 0 bases, with 11 bases remaining between them. The germline V gene encodes CDR1 LNHNV and CDR2 YYDKDF (reference sequence). The DNA for the CDR3 is TGTGCCACCAGCAGAGGGTTGGGTGGGAGCACAGATACGCAGTATTTT. Its translation: CATSRGLGGSTDTQYF.

The V call is TRBV28, the J call TRBJ2-7; tentative D call: TRBD1 (5 bases). Trimming took 3 bases from V and 5 from J, leaving 20 bases between them. CDR1 is MDHEN and CDR2 is SYDVKM in the germline V gene. The CDR3 covers 16 residues. CDR3 DNA sequence: TGTGCCAGCAGTTTCAGTGGGGCGGCAGGGCTACACGAGCAGTACTTC. It translates to CASSFSGAAGLHEQYF.

This clone occurred a few times. One end of the junction fails to match germline, which may point to a read error. The chain is built from TRBV7-7 and TRBJ2-1; TRBD1 agrees at 7 bases. Germline V gene sequence: CDR1 SSHAT, CDR2 FNYEAQ (reference sequence). The length of the CDR3 is 14 residues. The DNA for the CDR3 is TGTGCTAGCAGCTCCGGGTCAGGGGGCAATGAGCAGTTCTTC. Residues: CASSSGSGGNEQFF.

A few counts support this clone. The V gene is TRBV9, the J gene TRBJ2-5; D perhaps matches TRBD2 (5 bases). V was pared by 3 bases and J by 3 bases, with 15 bases between. CDR1 is SGDLS and CDR2 is YYNGEE in the germline V gene. This CDR3 contains 15 residues. This CDR3 reads CASSASRVLEETQYF. In nucleotides, the CDR3 is TGTGCCAGCAGCGCTAGCAGAGTGCTAGAAGAGACCCAGTACTTC. Using reference TRBV9 and TRBJ2-5 for the parts outside the CDR3, the full variable domain is DSGVTQTPKHLITATGQRVTLRCSPRSGDLSVYWYQQSLDQGLQFLIQYYNGEERAKGNILERFSAQQFPDLHSELNLSSLELGDSALYFCASSASRVLEETQYFGPGTRLLVL.

This chain connects TRBV10-3 to TRBJ2-3, with TRBD2 identical over 9 bases. J gave up 5 bases and V 4 bases, and 1 base lay outside the gene matches. Looked up from germline, CDR1 is ENHRY and CDR2 is SYGVKD. The CDR3 is 13 residues long. The CDR3 DNA sequence: TGTGCCATCAGTGGTAGCGGGGGAGATACGCAGTATTTT. The encoded protein is CAISGSGGDTQYF.

The rearrangement links TRBV6-5 to TRBJ2-7, with D hard to call. CDR3 length: 15 amino acids. The germline CDR1 and CDR2 sequences are MNHEY and SVGAGI. The V gene lost 0 bases and the J gene lost 0 bases, with 9 bases spanning the gap. In nucleotides, the CDR3 is TGTGCCAGCAGTTACTCGAGCAGTAGCTCCTACGAGCAGTACTTC. This encodes CASSYSSSSSYEQYF.

The sample holds a few counts of this clone. This chain links TRBV30 with TRBJ2-5; TRBD1 aligns across 9 bases. The CDR3 runs 14 residues. V gave up 2 bases and J gave up 4 bases; unmatched junction bases: 5. Per the germline V gene, CDR1 is GTSNPN and CDR2 is SVGIG (reference sequence). The CDR3 loop is CAWSLTGGGETQYF. The DNA of the CDR3 is TGTGCCTGGAGTCTCACAGGGGGCGGAGAGACCCAGTACTTC. Supplemented by reference TRBV30 and TRBJ2-5, the full variable domain reads SQTIHQWPATLVQPVGSPLSLECTVEGTSNPNLYWYRQAAGRGLQLLFYSVGIGQISSEVPQNLSASRPQDRQFILSSKKLLLSDSGFYLCAWSLTGGGETQYFGPGTRLLVL.